Sequencing of this T cell receptor beta chain was carried out in a study of response to subunit inactivated influenza vaccine. TCRdb re-derived calls from the RT-PCR reads in MiXCR, one entry per CDR3 protein. The sample gives hundreds of thousands of distinct CDR3 sequences, 12% to 15% of which show up once; 7.6% is in the top ten. The CDR3 runs to 17 residues. CDR1 is MDHEN and CDR2 is SYDVKM in the germline V gene. As to this clonotype: Compared with germline, one end of the junction differs, possibly owing to a read error.

The sequence was obtained from a man in his forties or fifties who received an inactivated influenza vaccine. V usage is TRBV28 and J usage is TRBJ2-3; 10 nucleotides line up with TRBD2. The sequenced sample was PBMCs from blood, obtained around 15 days before vaccination. For the CDR3, the DNA is TGTGCCTGCAGTTTTCCCTCCAGCGGGGGGGCACGCGATACGCAGTATTTT. Translated: CACSFPSSGGARDTQYF.